The TCR beta chain described here comes from a study of chemoradiotherapy in HPV16-positive cancers. About the research overall: Candidate HPV-specific clones and shared TCR motifs came from a couple of HPV16-positive patients. Findings and caveats of the study: Only a couple of HPV16-positive patients supplied the functional HPV-specificity definition. Better recurrence-free survival went with HPV-responsive T-cell expansion in HPV16-positive patients.

A remark on this clone: Its matching antigen is unknown.

The trim removed 5 bases at V and 1 base at J, leaving 12 bases unmatched. The CDR3 is made up of 17 amino acids. Per the germline V gene, CDR1 is KGHSH and CDR2 is LQKENI. The data were produced by immunoSEQ multiplex PCR, yet TCRdb's version contains in-frame clones alone and is incomplete. The table shows approximately 19,000 clones, with approximately 83% occurring only once. This sample comprised blood, obtained from a patient who underwent chemoradiotherapy. The receptor was isolated from a human donor with HPV-associated anogenital cancer. The chain has TRBV18 and TRBJ1-1; TRBD1 matches at 8 bases. CDR3 nucleotides: TGTGCCAGCTCAGCGGGGACAGGCAAAGGGTCGAACACTGAAGCTTTCTTT. Translated: CASSAGTGKGSNTEAFF. Based on the CDR3 plus reference TRBV18 and TRBJ1-1, the full variable domain is NAGVMQNPRHLVRRRGQEARLRCSPMKGHSHVYWYRQLPEEGLKFMVYLQKENIIDESGMPKERFSAEFPKEGPSILRIQQVVRGDSAAYFCASSAGTGKGSNTEAFFGQGTRLTVV.